This TCR beta chain was captured by sequencing in a study of T-cell memory formation after mild COVID-19. As for the study in general: Largely donor-specific TCR clusters were found. Study-level findings and limits: Pre-infection memory carried some responding clones, suggesting that cross-reactive memory joined. Later expanders leaned CD4+, whereas day 15 to 85 contracting clones were balanced CD4/CD8.

The ends were cut back, 4 bases at V and 6 bases at J, with 13 bases in the middle. Germline V gives CDR1 LGHNA, CDR2 YNFKEQ. CDR3 size: 14 residues. With respect to this clonotype: No antigen is known for it.

TCRdb re-called the 5' RACE reads through MiXCR, storing one row per CDR3 protein. The table shows just under 350,000 distinct CDR3 sequences, with over 10% occurring only once. This chain joins TRBV4-2 and TRBJ2-1; D call uncertain. Sequenced sample: PBMCs or a T cell subset sorted from them (not recorded which). This receptor was taken from a man aged 18 to 29 who had mild COVID-19 (a few samples of this study predate the infection). Cell type and time point are not known. The CDR3 sequence: CASSPFGTGNEQFF. CDR3 bases: TGTGCCAGCAGCCCGTTTGGAACGGGCAATGAGCAGTTCTTC.